A single sample is the source of the 24 T cell receptor beta chains below, sequenced in a study of blood T cell repertoires in COVID-19. Profiled with immunoSEQ multiplex PCR; TCRdb holds only in-frame clones, not every one. The sample holds fewer than 120,000 clones, 88% seen once. Sequencing was carried out using peripheral blood. All receptors come from a woman aged 50 to 65 with acute or convalescent COVID-19.

The chain's CDR3 is CASSVQGIPDTQYF. The CDR3, as DNA: TGTGCCAGCAGCGTACAGGGAATTCCAGATACGCAGTATTTT. This chain links TRBV9 with TRBJ2-3, with a weak D call TRBD1 (5 bases). The CDR3 length is 14 residues. The V and J ends lost 1 base and 4 bases respectively, with 10 bases between them. The germline gives CDR1 SGDLS, CDR2 YYNGEE.

This rearrangement joins TRBV3-1 (or the pseudogene TRBV3-2) to TRBJ2-1; weak D call: TRBD1 (6 bases). The CDR3 runs to 13 residues. V was shortened by 1 base and J by 7 bases, with 8 bases between the two germline ends. CDR1 LGHDT and CDR2 YNNKEL come from the germline V gene (reference sequence). The CDR3 DNA reads TGTGCCAGCAGCCAAGGGACAGAAAATGAGCAGTTCTTC. It encodes CASSQGTENEQFF.

The V call is TRBV10-3, the J call TRBJ1-1, with TRBD1 as a possible D gene (6 bases). The germline V gene has CDR1 ENHRY and CDR2 SYGVKD. The CDR3 has 13 amino acids. V lost 6 bases, J lost 0 bases, and 8 bases lay in between. For the CDR3, the DNA is TGTGCCATCAGAGGACAGCTGAACACTGAAGCTTTCTTT. Translated, it gives CAIRGQLNTEAFF.

This rearrangement joins TRBV11-2 to TRBJ1-1; no definite D call. The V gene lost 2 bases and the J gene lost 1 base, with 14 bases spanning the gap. The CDR3 is 16 residues long. Germline CDR1 reads SGHAT; CDR2 reads FQNNGV. The CDR3 DNA follows: TGTGCCAGCAGCTTATCGATCGGTCTATGGAACACTGAAGCTTTCTTT. Translation: CASSLSIGLWNTEAFF.

In this sample, this clone turned up a few times. V gene TRBV28 combines with J gene TRBJ2-5; 9 nucleotides align to TRBD1. This CDR3 has 15 amino acids. V lost 5 bases and J lost 3; bases outside the gene matches: 7. CDR1 MDHEN and CDR2 SYDVKM come from the germline V gene. CDR3 sequence: CASSTSGTGKETQYF. The CDR3 bases are TGTGCCAGCAGTACCTCCGGGACAGGGAAAGAGACCCAGTACTTC.

This clone was detected only a few times. J is TRBJ2-5 and V is TRBV9; perhaps TRBD1 as D (6 bases). Per the germline V gene, CDR1 is SGDLS and CDR2 is YYNGEE. The CDR3 has 13 residues. V dropped 2 bases and J dropped 9 bases, with 14 bases sitting between them. The CDR3 protein is CASSVENRAPQYF. As DNA, the CDR3 is TGTGCCAGCAGCGTTGAAAACAGGGCCCCCCAGTACTTC. The full variable domain, in which reference TRBV9 and TRBJ2-5 provide the parts outside the CDR3, is DSGVTQTPKHLITATGQRVTLRCSPRSGDLSVYWYQQSLDQGLQFLIQYYNGEERAKGNILERFSAQQFPDLHSELNLSSLELGDSALYFCASSVENRAPQYFGPGTRLLVL.

The chain carries TRBV2 and TRBJ2-7; D gene uncertain. The CDR3 contains 13 residues. Trimming took 1 base from V and 9 from J, leaving 13 bases between them. Germline assignment: CDR1 SNHLY and CDR2 FYNNEI. CDR3 loop: CASSEVVAGGQYF. CDR3 bases: TGTGCCAGCAGTGAAGTAGTTGCCGGCGGGCAGTACTTC. The full variable domain, its missing parts supplied by reference TRBV2 and TRBJ2-7, is EPEVTQTPSHQVTQMGQEVILRCVPISNHLYFYWYRQILGQKVEFLVSFYNNEISEKSEIFDDQFSVERPDGSNFTLKIRSTKLEDSAMYFCASSEVVAGGQYFGPGTRLTVT.

The DNA of the CDR3 is TGCGCCAGCAGCTTGGACGGGACAGGGACGGAAAAACTGTTTTTT. It translates to CASSLDGTGTEKLFF. The genes are TRBV5-1 and TRBJ1-4, with 9 nucleotides matching TRBD1. CDR1 is SGHRS and CDR2 is YFSETQ in the germline V gene. V shed 0 bases, J shed 8 bases, and the junction held 5 bases outside the gene matches. This CDR3 contains 15 residues.

V and J are TRBV9 and TRBJ2-7; tentative D call: TRBD2 (6 bases). The CDR3 is 14 amino acids. V was pared by 0 bases and J by 6 bases, with 13 bases between. Germline V gene sequence: CDR1 SGDLS, CDR2 YYNGEE. This CDR3 reads CASSVDGQEGEQYF. CDR3 in DNA: TGTGCCAGCAGCGTAGATGGGCAGGAGGGCGAGCAGTACTTC.

A few counts support this clone. The CDR3 region is CSASRQGAYEQYF. Here the CDR3 DNA reads TGCAGTGCTAGTCGGCAGGGGGCTTACGAGCAGTACTTC. This rearrangement joins TRBV20-1 to TRBJ2-7, with 8 bases matching TRBD1. The CDR3 sequence is 13 residues long. Germline-derived CDR1 and CDR2 are DFQATT and SNEGSKA (reference sequence). V trimming: 3 bases; J trimming: 4 bases; junction bases outside the gene matches: 5.

The rearrangement links TRBV5-1 to TRBJ1-1, with a possible D match to TRBD1 (5 bases). Germline-derived CDR1 and CDR2 are SGHRS and YFSETQ. The CDR3 is 16 amino acids. Trimming cost V 4 bases and J 5 bases, with 21 bases left between them. The CDR3 DNA sequence: TGCGCCAGCAGCCCAACCTGGGGCAGGTTGGATACTGAAGCTTTCTTT. It is translated as CASSPTWGRLDTEAFF.

This chain joins TRBV18 and TRBJ1-4; 10 bases align to TRBD1. The CDR3 is made up of 16 amino acids. Losses at the gene ends were 6 bases for V and 0 bases for J; bases not matched to a gene: 4. The germline gives CDR1 KGHSH, CDR2 LQKENI. The CDR3 region has the DNA TGTGCCAGCTCGCGACAGGGGGCGACAACTAATGAAAAACTGTTTTTT. It yields the protein CASSRQGATTNEKLFF.

The CDR3 nucleotides read TGCGCCAGCAGCTTGCAATGGAACACTGAAGCTTTCTTT. Amino acid sequence: CASSLQWNTEAFF. The chain uses TRBV5-1 and TRBJ1-1, with D hard to call. V was shortened by 1 base and J by 1 base, with 5 bases between the two germline ends. This CDR3 spans 13 amino acids. Germline CDR1 is SGHRS and CDR2 is YFSETQ.

The chain has TRBV19 and TRBJ2-1; 7 bases agree with TRBD2. J was trimmed by 0 bases and V by 3 bases; bases with no gene match: 8. Germline values: CDR1 LNHDA, CDR2 SQIVND (reference sequence). CDR3 length equals 17 residues. CDR3 sequence (DNA): TGTGCCAGTAGTATTCGGGCTAGCGGCTTCTCCTACAATGAGCAGTTCTTC. Translating gives CASSIRASGFSYNEQFF.

This CDR3 is CASSSLTDTQYF. CDR3 in DNA: TGTGCCAGCAGCTCCCTCACAGATACGCAGTATTTT. The rearrangement links TRBV7-9 to TRBJ2-3, with no clear D. The CDR3 runs to 12 residues. Trimming cost V 4 bases and J 2 bases, with 4 bases left between them. The germline V gene encodes CDR1 SEHNR and CDR2 FQNEAQ (reference sequence).

The rearrangement links TRBV9 to TRBJ1-1; the D gene is possibly TRBD1 (5 bases). V lost 1 base to trimming and J lost 3 bases, with 13 bases between them. CDR3 size: 15 residues. Germline V gene sequence: CDR1 SGDLS, CDR2 YYNGEE. The DNA of the CDR3 is TGTGCCAGCAGCGTAAAAGGGGACTGGGACACTGAAGCTTTCTTT. This translates into CASSVKGDWDTEAFF.

The rearrangement uses TRBV14 and TRBJ1-3; 8 bases agree with TRBD1. CDR3 size: 16 residues. The germline V gene encodes CDR1 SGHDN and CDR2 FVKESK. With V trimmed by 0 bases and J by 2 bases, 3 bases remained unmatched. CDR3 protein: CASSQDLTGAGNTIYF. In DNA form, the CDR3 reads TGTGCCAGCAGCCAAGATTTGACAGGGGCTGGAAACACCATATATTTT.

This chain uses TRBV3-1 (or the pseudogene TRBV3-2) with TRBJ2-2; TRBD2 matches 10 bases. The germline V gene has CDR1 LGHDT and CDR2 YNNKEL (reference sequence). The trim removed 4 bases at V and 4 bases at J, leaving 6 bases unmatched. The CDR3 runs 16 residues. The DNA of the CDR3 is TGTGCCAGCAGCCCATGGTCTAGCGGGAGCACCGGGGAGCTGTTTTTT. The encoded protein is CASSPWSSGSTGELFF.

The chain's CDR3 is CASSPDRGLNEQYF. The DNA of the CDR3 is TGTGCCAGCAGCCCAGACAGGGGGCTCAACGAGCAGTACTTC. This chain connects TRBV7-2 to TRBJ2-7; 10 bases align to TRBD1. The CDR3 has 14 residues. With V trimmed by 5 bases and J by 5 bases, 6 bases remained unmatched. Germline loops: CDR1 SGHTA, CDR2 FQGNSA.

The chain uses TRBV6-5 and TRBJ2-1; D unresolved. This CDR3 is built from 13 residues. The V and J ends lost 0 bases and 12 bases respectively, with 12 bases between them. Germline assignment: CDR1 MNHEY and CDR2 SVGAGI. The CDR3 bases are TGTGCCAGCAGTTACTCGAGGTCCCCTCTGCAGTTCTTC. As protein: CASSYSRSPLQFF.

This sequence joins TRBV2 and TRBJ1-4, with 12 bases lining up with TRBD1. The CDR3 length is 14 residues. Germline lookup yields CDR1 SNHLY and CDR2 FYNNEI. V shed 6 bases, J shed 13 bases, and the junction held 9 bases outside the gene matches. The CDR3 reads CASRKGQGAAVLFF. The CDR3 DNA reads TGTGCCAGCAGAAAGGGACAGGGGGCGGCTGTACTGTTTTTT.

The V and J genes are TRBV29-1 and TRBJ2-7; 8 nucleotides align to TRBD2. V gave up 4 bases and J gave up 3 bases; unmatched junction bases: 8. The CDR3 consists of 14 residues. CDR1 is SQVTM and CDR2 is ANQGSEA in the germline V gene. The chain's CDR3 is CSVVPSGGGYEQYF. As DNA, the CDR3 is TGCAGCGTTGTCCCCAGCGGGGGAGGCTACGAGCAGTACTTC.

This sequence joins TRBV5-8 and TRBJ1-5; 9 bases are a match to TRBD1. V was pared by 5 bases and J by 13 bases, with 10 bases of the junction left unmatched. CDR1 is SGHTS, CDR2 YDEGEE, per germline. The CDR3 is 13 residues long. The DNA for the CDR3 is TGTGCCAGCAGGGAACAGGGGGCCAAACTTCAGCATTTT. Protein product: CASREQGAKLQHF.

The chain joins TRBV11-2 to TRBJ2-2; 8 nucleotides agree with TRBD2. CDR3 length: 15 amino acids. After removal of 4 bases from V and 1 base from J, the junction contained 2 bases not matched to a gene. Germline V gene lookup returns CDR1 SGHAT and CDR2 FQNNGV. The CDR3 spells CASSSLAGNTGELFF. CDR3 DNA: TGTGCCAGCAGCTCGCTAGCGGGGAACACCGGGGAGCTGTTTTTT. The full variable domain, its missing parts supplied by reference TRBV11-2 and TRBJ2-2, is EAGVAQSPRYKIIEKRQSVAFWCNPISGHATLYWYQQILGQGPKLLIQFQNNGVVDDSQLPKDRFSAERLKGVDSTLKIQPAKLEDSAVYLCASSSLAGNTGELFFGEGSRLTVL.